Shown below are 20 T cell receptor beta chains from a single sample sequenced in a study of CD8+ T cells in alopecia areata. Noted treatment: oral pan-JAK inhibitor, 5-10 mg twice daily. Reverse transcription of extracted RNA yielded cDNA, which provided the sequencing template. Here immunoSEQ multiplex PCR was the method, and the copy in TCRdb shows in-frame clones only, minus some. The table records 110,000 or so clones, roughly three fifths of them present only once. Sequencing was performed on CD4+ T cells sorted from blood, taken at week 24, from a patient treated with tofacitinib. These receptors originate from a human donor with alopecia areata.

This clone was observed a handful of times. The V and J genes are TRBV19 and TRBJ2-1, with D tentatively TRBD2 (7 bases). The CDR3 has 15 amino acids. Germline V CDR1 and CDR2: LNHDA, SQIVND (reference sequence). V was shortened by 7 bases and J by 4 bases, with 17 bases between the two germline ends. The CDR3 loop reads CASKGGGARYNEQFF. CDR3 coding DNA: TGTGCCAGTAAGGGTGGGGGGGCTAGATACAATGAGCAGTTCTTC. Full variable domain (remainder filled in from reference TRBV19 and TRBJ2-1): DGGITQSPKYLFRKEGQNVTLSCEQNLNHDAMYWYRQDPGQGLRLIYYSQIVNDFQKGDIAEGYSVSREKKESFPLTVTSAQKNPTAFYLCASKGGGARYNEQFFGPGTRLTVL.

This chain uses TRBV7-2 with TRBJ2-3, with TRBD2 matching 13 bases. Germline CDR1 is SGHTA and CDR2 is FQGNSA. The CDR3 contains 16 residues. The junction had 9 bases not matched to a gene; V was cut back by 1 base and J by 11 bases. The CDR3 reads CASSLVGAGTSGVQYF. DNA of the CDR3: TGTGCCAGCAGCTTAGTGGGGGCCGGGACTAGCGGGGTGCAGTATTTT.

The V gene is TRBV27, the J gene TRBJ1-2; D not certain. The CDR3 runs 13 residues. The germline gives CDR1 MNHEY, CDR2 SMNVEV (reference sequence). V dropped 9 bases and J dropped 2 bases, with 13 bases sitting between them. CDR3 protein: CARHYPGNYGYTF. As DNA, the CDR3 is TGTGCCAGACACTACCCGGGGAACTATGGCTACACCTTC.

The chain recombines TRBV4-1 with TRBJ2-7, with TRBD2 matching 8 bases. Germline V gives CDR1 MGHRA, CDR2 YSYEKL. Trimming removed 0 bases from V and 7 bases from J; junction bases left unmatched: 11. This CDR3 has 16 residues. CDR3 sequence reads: CASSQDLGLPGGEQYF. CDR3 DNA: TGCGCCAGCAGCCAAGATCTGGGACTCCCGGGGGGGGAGCAGTACTTC.

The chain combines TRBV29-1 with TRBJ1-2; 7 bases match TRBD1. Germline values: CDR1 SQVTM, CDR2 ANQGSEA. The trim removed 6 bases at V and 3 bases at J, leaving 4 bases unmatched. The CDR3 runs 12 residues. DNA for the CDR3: TGCAGCGTAAGACAGGGAGACTATGGCTACACCTTC. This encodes CSVRQGDYGYTF. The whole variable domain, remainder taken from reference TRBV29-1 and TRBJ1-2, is SAVISQKPSRDICQRGTSLTIQCQVDSQVTMMFWYRQQPGQSLTLIATANQGSEATYESGFVIDKFPISRPNLTFSTLTVSNMSPEDSSIYLCSVRQGDYGYTFGSGTRLTVV.

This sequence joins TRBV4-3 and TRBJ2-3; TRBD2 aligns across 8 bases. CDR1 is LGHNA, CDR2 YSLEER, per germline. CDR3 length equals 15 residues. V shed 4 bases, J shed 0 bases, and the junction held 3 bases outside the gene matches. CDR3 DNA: TGCGCCAGCAGCCGGGGGACTAGAAGCACAGATACGCAGTATTTT. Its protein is CASSRGTRSTDTQYF.

In nucleotides, the CDR3 is TGCGCCAGCAGCCAAGCTCCCGCCAGGGGAAGCAATCAGCCCCAGCATTTT. Its protein product is CASSQAPARGSNQPQHF. The chain carries TRBV4-1 and TRBJ1-5; maybe TRBD1 (6 bases). Deletions cut 1 base from V and 1 base from J, with 14 bases between. Germline CDR1 reads MGHRA; CDR2 reads YSYEKL. The CDR3 spans 17 residues.

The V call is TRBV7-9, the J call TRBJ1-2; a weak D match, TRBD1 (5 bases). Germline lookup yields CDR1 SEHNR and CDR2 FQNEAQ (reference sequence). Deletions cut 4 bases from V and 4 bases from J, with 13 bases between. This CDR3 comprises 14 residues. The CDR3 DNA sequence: TGTGCCAGCAGCTCGACAGCGACCCTCTATGGCTACACCTTC. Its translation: CASSSTATLYGYTF.

DNA for the CDR3: TGTGCCACCAGCGGGACAGGGGTTAGCACAGATACGCAGTATTTT. Residues: CATSGTGVSTDTQYF. The chain couples TRBV15 to TRBJ2-3, with 10 bases fitting TRBD1. Germline lookup yields CDR1 LNHNV and CDR2 YYDKDF (reference sequence). This CDR3 has 15 amino acids. J gave up 0 bases and V 5 bases, and 2 bases lay outside the gene matches.

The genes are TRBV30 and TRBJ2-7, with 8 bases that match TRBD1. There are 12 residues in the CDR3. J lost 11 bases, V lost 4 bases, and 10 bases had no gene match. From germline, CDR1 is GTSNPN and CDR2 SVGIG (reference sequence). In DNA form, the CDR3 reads TGTGCCTGGACCCGCGGACAGGGCCGGGAGTACTTC. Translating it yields CAWTRGQGREYF.

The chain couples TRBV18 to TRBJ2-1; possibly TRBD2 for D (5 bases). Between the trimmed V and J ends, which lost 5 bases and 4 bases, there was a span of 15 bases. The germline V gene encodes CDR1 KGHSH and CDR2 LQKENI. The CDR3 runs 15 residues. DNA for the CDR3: TGTGCCAGCTCAGTGGGTCAACGGGAATACAATGAGCAGTTCTTC. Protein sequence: CASSVGQREYNEQFF.

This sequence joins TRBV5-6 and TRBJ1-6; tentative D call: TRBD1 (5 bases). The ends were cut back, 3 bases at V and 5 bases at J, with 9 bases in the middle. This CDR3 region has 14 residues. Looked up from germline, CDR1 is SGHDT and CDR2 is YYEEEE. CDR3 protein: CASSWGRNNSPLHF. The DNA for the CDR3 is TGTGCCAGCAGCTGGGGACGGAATAATTCACCCCTCCACTTT.

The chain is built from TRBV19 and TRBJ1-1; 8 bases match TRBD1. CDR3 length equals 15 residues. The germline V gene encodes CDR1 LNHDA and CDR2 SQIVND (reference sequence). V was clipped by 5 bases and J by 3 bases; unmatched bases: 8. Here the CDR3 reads CASSPHPGQDTEAFF. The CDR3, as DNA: TGTGCCAGTAGTCCTCATCCGGGACAGGACACTGAAGCTTTCTTT.

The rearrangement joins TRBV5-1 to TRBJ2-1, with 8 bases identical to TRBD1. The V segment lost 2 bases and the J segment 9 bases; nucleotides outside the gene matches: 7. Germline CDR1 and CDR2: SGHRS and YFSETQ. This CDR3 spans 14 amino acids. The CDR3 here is CASSLTGGKGEQFF. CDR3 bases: TGCGCCAGCAGCTTAACAGGGGGAAAGGGTGAGCAGTTCTTC. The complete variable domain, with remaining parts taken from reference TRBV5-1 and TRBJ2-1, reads KAGVTQTPRYLIKTRGQQVTLSCSPISGHRSVSWYQQTPGQGLQFLFEYFSETQRNKGNFPGRFSGRQFSNSRSEMNVSTLELGDSALYLCASSLTGGKGEQFFGPGTRLTVL.

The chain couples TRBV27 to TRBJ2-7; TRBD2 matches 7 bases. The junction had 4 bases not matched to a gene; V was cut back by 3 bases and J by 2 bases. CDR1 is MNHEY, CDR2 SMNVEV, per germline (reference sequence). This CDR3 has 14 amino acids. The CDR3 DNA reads TGTGCCAGCAGTTTCATAGGGAGGGCCTACGAGCAGTACTTC. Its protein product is CASSFIGRAYEQYF.

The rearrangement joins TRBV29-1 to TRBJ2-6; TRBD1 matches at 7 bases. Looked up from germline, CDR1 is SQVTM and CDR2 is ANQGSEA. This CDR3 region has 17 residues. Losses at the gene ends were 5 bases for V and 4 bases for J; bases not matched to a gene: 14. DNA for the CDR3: TGCAGCGTTCGATCTCCCGGGACAGCAGCCGGGGCCAACGTCCTGACTTTC. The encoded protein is CSVRSPGTAAGANVLTF.

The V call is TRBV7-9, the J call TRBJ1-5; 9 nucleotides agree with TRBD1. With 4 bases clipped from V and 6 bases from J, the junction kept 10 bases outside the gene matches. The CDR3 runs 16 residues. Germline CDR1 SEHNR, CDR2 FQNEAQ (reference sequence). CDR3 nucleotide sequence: TGTGCCAGCAGCTACGAGACAGGGGGTAAGGGTCAGCCCCAGCATTTT. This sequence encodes CASSYETGGKGQPQHF.

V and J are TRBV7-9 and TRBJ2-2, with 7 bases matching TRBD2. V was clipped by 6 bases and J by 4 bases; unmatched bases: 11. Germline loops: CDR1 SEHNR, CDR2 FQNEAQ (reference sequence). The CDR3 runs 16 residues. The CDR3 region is CASRLRRLAVTGELFF. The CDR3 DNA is TGTGCCAGCAGACTGAGGAGGCTAGCGGTCACCGGGGAGCTGTTTTTT.

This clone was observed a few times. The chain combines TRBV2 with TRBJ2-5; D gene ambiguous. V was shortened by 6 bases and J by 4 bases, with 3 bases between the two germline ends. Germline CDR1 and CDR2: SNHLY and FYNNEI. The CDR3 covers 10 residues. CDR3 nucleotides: TGTGCCAGCAGAAGAGAGACCCAGTACTTC. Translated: CASRRETQYF.

CDR3 protein: CASWQDYGYTF. CDR3 nucleotides: TGTGCCAGTTGGCAAGACTATGGCTACACCTTC. This chain connects TRBV19 to TRBJ1-2; D is ambiguous. V was pared by 8 bases and J by 3 bases, with 7 bases between. Germline V CDR1 and CDR2: LNHDA, SQIVND (reference sequence). The CDR3 spans 11 residues.